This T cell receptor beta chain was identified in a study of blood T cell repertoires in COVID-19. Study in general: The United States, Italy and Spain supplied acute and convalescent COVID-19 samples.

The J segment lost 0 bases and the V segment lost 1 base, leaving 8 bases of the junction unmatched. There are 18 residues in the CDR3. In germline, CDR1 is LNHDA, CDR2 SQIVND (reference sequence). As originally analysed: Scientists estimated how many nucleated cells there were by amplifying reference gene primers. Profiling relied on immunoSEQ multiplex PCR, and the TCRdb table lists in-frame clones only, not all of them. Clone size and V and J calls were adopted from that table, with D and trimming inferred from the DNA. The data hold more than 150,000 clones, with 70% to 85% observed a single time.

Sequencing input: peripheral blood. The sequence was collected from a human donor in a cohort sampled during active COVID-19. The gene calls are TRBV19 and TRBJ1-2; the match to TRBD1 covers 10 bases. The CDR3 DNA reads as TGTGCCAGTAGTATAGGGCGGGGACAGGGGTACTCTAACTATGGCTACACCTTC. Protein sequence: CASSIGRGQGYSNYGYTF. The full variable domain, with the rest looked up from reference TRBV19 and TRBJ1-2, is DGGITQSPKYLFRKEGQNVTLSCEQNLNHDAMYWYRQDPGQGLRLIYYSQIVNDFQKGDIAEGYSVSREKKESFPLTVTSAQKNPTAFYLCASSIGRGQGYSNYGYTFGSGTRLTVV.